These 30 T cell receptor beta chains were all obtained from the same sample, sequenced in a study of CD4 T cells in relation to SARS-CoV-2 and coronaviruses. Profiled with immunoSEQ multiplex PCR; TCRdb holds only in-frame clones, not every one. The repertoire holds roughly 71,000 clones, with about 90% as singletons. The unexposed donors gave CD4+ T cells in about 2011-2018, prior to COVID-19. Material: memory CD4+ T cells from PBMCs. Receptor source: a human donor in good health.

V and J are TRBV11-3 and TRBJ2-1, with 10 bases fitting TRBD2. CDR3 size: 14 residues. Germline loops: CDR1 SGHNT, CDR2 YENEEA. The V segment lost 4 bases and the J segment 4 bases; nucleotides outside the gene matches: 1. This chain's CDR3 is CASSWTSGYNEQFF. CDR3 in DNA: TGTGCCAGCAGCTGGACTAGCGGATACAATGAGCAGTTCTTC.

A single count supports this clone. The chain uses TRBV18 and TRBJ2-2; possibly TRBD2 for D (5 bases). Germline-derived CDR1 and CDR2 are KGHSH and LQKENI. The CDR3 consists of 15 residues. V shed 3 bases and J shed 2 bases, with 10 bases lying between them. CDR3 sequence: CASSPRTGNTGELFF. The CDR3 region has the DNA TGTGCCAGCTCACCTCGTACGGGAAACACCGGGGAGCTGTTTTTT.

The V call is TRBV27, the J call TRBJ2-2; D gene ambiguous. Looked up from germline, CDR1 is MNHEY and CDR2 is SMNVEV (reference sequence). Trimming left V 2 bases short and J 6 bases short, with 7 bases between. This CDR3 contains 13 residues. Here the CDR3 reads CASSLGSAGELFF. Written as DNA, the CDR3 is TGTGCCAGCAGTTTAGGCTCTGCCGGGGAGCTGTTTTTT.

The gene calls are TRBV28 and TRBJ1-5, with a possible D match to TRBD1 (6 bases). The CDR3 sequence is 12 residues long. The V and J ends lost 4 bases and 14 bases respectively, with 15 bases between them. CDR1 is MDHEN, CDR2 SYDVKM, per germline. CDR3: CASSSSSRGEHF. CDR3 bases: TGTGCCAGCAGTTCGTCGTCCAGGGGCGAGCATTTT.

The V gene is TRBV27, the J gene TRBJ2-3; tentatively, D is TRBD1 (6 bases). V was clipped by 7 bases and J by 4 bases, with 21 bases between them. This CDR3 region has 16 residues. CDR1 is MNHEY, CDR2 SMNVEV, per germline (reference sequence). The CDR3 bases are TGTGCCAGCATCGATATCAGGGGTAGGGGTCCAGATACGCAGTATTTT. Amino acid sequence: CASIDIRGRGPDTQYF.

The CDR3 reads CATSDPQGAGGNTIYF. CDR3 nucleotides: TGTGCCACCAGTGACCCGCAGGGGGCTGGTGGAAACACCATATATTTT. The J gene is TRBJ1-3, the V gene TRBV24-1, with TRBD1 identical over 8 bases. The germline V gene has CDR1 KGHDR and CDR2 SFDVKD. The trim removed 4 bases at V and 3 bases at J, leaving 7 bases unmatched. The CDR3 has 16 amino acids.

The rearrangement links TRBV11-3 to TRBJ2-3; no definite D call. The V end lost 5 bases, the J end lost 3 bases, and 12 bases lay between the germline ends. CDR3 length: 14 amino acids. The V gene's germline CDR1 is SGHNT and CDR2 YENEEA. CDR3 sequence: CASSARAQTDTQYF. The DNA of the CDR3 is TGTGCCAGCAGCGCAAGGGCGCAGACAGATACGCAGTATTTT.

This clone was seen a few times. The V gene is TRBV2, the J gene TRBJ1-1, with a weak D call TRBD1 (5 bases). The germline V and J ends were trimmed by 6 bases and 1 base, with 12 bases remaining between them. The CDR3 sequence is 14 residues long. CDR1 SNHLY and CDR2 FYNNEI come from the germline V gene. CDR3 in amino acids: CASRRTRENTEAFF. DNA for the CDR3: TGTGCCAGCAGGAGGACCAGGGAGAACACTGAAGCTTTCTTT.

This sequence joins TRBV5-6 and TRBJ2-1; possibly TRBD2 for D (6 bases). The CDR3 sequence is 14 residues long. Germline loops: CDR1 SGHDT, CDR2 YYEEEE. The V and J ends lost 5 bases and 10 bases respectively, with 19 bases between them. CDR3 in DNA: TGTGCCAGCAGGGGACCGACGGTTGGGGGGGAGCAGTTCTTC. This encodes CASRGPTVGGEQFF.

The DNA of the CDR3 is TGTGCCAGCACCCTGGACAGTAACACCGGGGAGCTGTTTTTT. Its translation: CASTLDSNTGELFF. The chain employs TRBV7-3 and TRBJ2-2, with D possibly being TRBD1 (6 bases). CDR1 is SGHTA and CDR2 is FQGTGA in the germline V gene. The CDR3 spans 14 residues. Between the trimmed V and J ends, which lost 7 bases and 2 bases, there was a span of 11 bases.

V usage is TRBV6-2 or TRBV6-3 and J usage is TRBJ2-3; 9 bases fit TRBD1. This CDR3 has 17 residues. Per germline, CDR1 MNHEY and CDR2 SVGEGT. V was clipped by 2 bases and J by 0 bases; unmatched bases: 6. For the CDR3, the DNA is TGTGCCAGCAGTTACGAGAGACAGGGGGGGAGCACAGATACGCAGTATTTT. Amino acids: CASSYERQGGSTDTQYF.

This chain links TRBV2 with TRBJ2-3; D not resolved. Trimming shortened V by 6 bases and J by 1 base, and 14 bases separated the two germline ends. Germline values: CDR1 SNHLY, CDR2 FYNNEI. CDR3 length equals 15 residues. CDR3 residues: CASSPEQTGTDTQYF. The CDR3 DNA is TGTGCCAGCAGCCCGGAACAGACGGGCACAGATACGCAGTATTTT.

The chain has TRBV20-1 and TRBJ1-5; D remains unclear. V dropped 3 bases and J dropped 7 bases, with 7 bases sitting between them. The germline gives CDR1 DFQATT, CDR2 SNEGSKA (reference sequence). CDR3 length: 11 amino acids. As DNA, the CDR3 is TGCAGTGCTAGTTTGGGACAGCCCCAGCATTTT. Translating it yields CSASLGQPQHF.

The chain uses TRBV28 and TRBJ1-4; 9 nucleotides agree with TRBD1. Looked up from germline, CDR1 is MDHEN and CDR2 is SYDVKM. The CDR3 is 14 amino acids. J was trimmed by 6 bases and V by 6 bases; bases with no gene match: 5. Written as DNA, the CDR3 is TGTGCCAGCAGGGAGGGACAGGGACATGAAAAACTGTTTTTT. Protein product: CASREGQGHEKLFF.

The chain has TRBV7-7 and TRBJ2-1, with TRBD1 matching over 10 bases. CDR3 length: 13 residues. Germline values: CDR1 SSHAT, CDR2 FNYEAQ (reference sequence). DNA for the CDR3: TGTGCTACCGGGACAGGGGTCTACAATGAGCAGTTCTTC. Its protein product is CATGTGVYNEQFF.

The chain combines TRBV4-1 with TRBJ1-2; D ambiguous. V lost 0 bases and J 4 bases, leaving 9 bases between the germline ends. The germline gives CDR1 MGHRA, CDR2 YSYEKL. This CDR3 has 14 residues. DNA of the CDR3: TGCGCCAGCAGCCAAGATATGGGAGCCTATGGCTACACCTTC. It encodes CASSQDMGAYGYTF.

The chain links TRBV6-5 to TRBJ1-1; 9 bases line up with TRBD1. This CDR3 has 15 amino acids. The junction had 4 bases not matched to a gene; V was cut back by 5 bases and J by 0 bases. CDR1 is MNHEY and CDR2 is SVGAGI in the germline V gene. For the CDR3, the DNA is TGTGCCAGCAGTCCCGGGACAGGGATGAACACTGAAGCTTTCTTT. Translated, it gives CASSPGTGMNTEAFF.

The J gene is TRBJ1-1, the V gene TRBV2, with unresolved D. Germline V gene lookup returns CDR1 SNHLY and CDR2 FYNNEI. The CDR3 has 14 residues. V was clipped by 4 bases and J by 5 bases, with 14 bases between them. The CDR3 coding sequence is TGTGCCAGCAGTGCCCGCCGGGGAAAAACTGAAGCTTTCTTT. This gives the protein CASSARRGKTEAFF.

The rearrangement uses TRBV4-1 and TRBJ2-3; the match to TRBD2 covers 7 bases. CDR1 and CDR2 (germline): MGHRA, YSYEKL. This CDR3 has 15 residues. Losses at the gene ends were 1 base for V and 6 bases for J; bases not matched to a gene: 7. DNA of the CDR3: TGCGCCAGCAGCCAAGCGAGCGGGGAGCGGGATACGCAGTATTTT. Amino acid sequence: CASSQASGERDTQYF.

The J gene is TRBJ1-1, the V gene TRBV5-7; 7 bases map to TRBD1. TRBV5-7 is filed as an ORF, its function uncertain. The CDR3 length is 14 residues. J was trimmed by 6 bases and V by 6 bases; bases with no gene match: 11. CDR3 region: CASIHRGPLAEAFF. In DNA form, the CDR3 reads TGTGCCAGCATTCACAGGGGCCCCTTAGCTGAAGCTTTCTTT.

V gene TRBV19 combines with J gene TRBJ2-7; D uncertain. V was shortened by 2 bases and J by 4 bases, with 12 bases between the two germline ends. This CDR3 spans 14 amino acids. Germline values: CDR1 LNHDA, CDR2 SQIVND (reference sequence). This CDR3 is CASSISGFGYEQYF. The CDR3, as DNA: TGTGCCAGTAGTATATCAGGATTCGGGTACGAGCAGTACTTC.

The CDR3 here is CASSTLGQLPEAFF. CDR3 DNA sequence: TGTGCCAGCAGCACCCTGGGACAGCTGCCGGAAGCTTTCTTT. The J gene is TRBJ1-1, the V gene TRBV5-4; TRBD1 matches at 7 bases. V trimming: 4 bases; J trimming: 8 bases; junction bases outside the gene matches: 11. CDR1 is SGHNT, CDR2 YYREEE, per germline (reference sequence). The CDR3 contains 14 residues. Full variable domain (remainder filled in from reference TRBV5-4 and TRBJ1-1): ETGVTQSPTHLIKTRGQQVTLRCSSQSGHNTVSWYQQALGQGPQFIFQYYREEENGRGNFPPRFSGLQFPNYSSELNVNALELDDSALYLCASSTLGQLPEAFFGQGTRLTVV.

The rearrangement joins TRBV12-3 or TRBV12-4 to TRBJ1-1; possibly TRBD1 for D (5 bases). Trimming left V 6 bases short and J 1 base short, with 9 bases between. This CDR3 comprises 13 residues. The CDR3 DNA reads TGTGCCAGCAGCTTCGGACAGAACACTGAAGCTTTCTTT. This translates into CASSFGQNTEAFF.

The chain is built from TRBV9 and TRBJ1-2; D remains unclear. The CDR3 is made up of 13 amino acids. Germline loops: CDR1 SGDLS, CDR2 YYNGEE. With 4 bases removed from V and 6 bases from J, the gap between germline ends came to 13 bases. The CDR3 sequence is CASSHTSADGYTF. CDR3 coding DNA: TGTGCCAGCAGCCACACGAGCGCGGATGGCTACACCTTC.

The chain joins TRBV2 to TRBJ1-5; TRBD1 matches at 11 bases. The germline CDR1 and CDR2 sequences are SNHLY and FYNNEI. Losses at the gene ends were 7 bases for V and 6 bases for J; bases not matched to a gene: 5. The CDR3 consists of 14 residues. The chain's CDR3 is CASNGQGAVQPQHF. The CDR3 DNA sequence: TGTGCCAGCAACGGACAGGGGGCGGTTCAGCCCCAGCATTTT.

This clone showed up just a few times. The rearrangement joins TRBV21-1 to TRBJ1-1. TRBV21-1 is designated a pseudogene. The CDR3 is 18 amino acids. This CDR3 reads CASSQNRGSPPLNTEAFF. The CDR3 DNA reads TGTGCCAGCAGCCAAAATCGGGGATCTCCCCCACTGAACACTGAAGCTTTCTTT.

The rearrangement joins TRBV30 to TRBJ1-1; TRBD1 is a possible D gene (5 bases). Trimming removed 4 bases at V and 5 bases at J, with 8 bases between. Germline assignment: CDR1 GTSNPN and CDR2 SVGIG (reference sequence). The CDR3 spans 11 residues. CDR3 bases: TGTGCCTGGATGAAGGGGACTGAAGCTTTCTTT. Translated: CAWMKGTEAFF.

The chain employs TRBV4-3 and TRBJ1-1; D is undetermined. There are 15 residues in the CDR3. Trimming removed 2 bases at V and 6 bases at J, with 16 bases between. Germline V gene lookup returns CDR1 LGHNA and CDR2 YSLEER. In nucleotides, the CDR3 is TGCGCCAGCAGCCAATTATACCGGGAGCCCTCTGAAGCTTTCTTT. Translated: CASSQLYREPSEAFF.

The table lists this clone with a count of one. The V and J genes are TRBV30 and TRBJ2-3; no definite D call. CDR1 and CDR2 (germline): GTSNPN, SVGIG (reference sequence). Trimming removed 0 bases at V and 6 bases at J, with 13 bases between. CDR3 size: 14 residues. The CDR3 is CAWSVGTSGDTQYF. CDR3 nucleotides: TGTGCCTGGAGTGTAGGCACGTCTGGGGATACGCAGTATTTT.

The V gene is TRBV5-6, the J gene TRBJ2-7; no definite D call. The germline V and J ends were trimmed by 1 base and 0 bases, with 5 bases remaining between them. This CDR3 spans 13 amino acids. Germline loops: CDR1 SGHDT, CDR2 YYEEEE. The DNA for the CDR3 is TGTGCCAGCAGCTTGACTGGCTCCTACGAGCAGTACTTC. Its translation is CASSLTGSYEQYF.